One and the same sample provided the 23 T cell receptor beta chains below, sequenced in a study of blood T cell repertoires in COVID-19. Repertoires were generated with immunoSEQ multiplex PCR, while TCRdb's copy carries only in-frame clones and drops some. The table lists over 50,000 clones, 86% of them singletons. The specimen sequenced was peripheral blood. These TCRs come from a man between 70 and 80 years old with active COVID-19.

The CDR3 DNA reads TGTGCCAGCAGGGGGAGGGGGAACACCGGGGAGCTGTTTTTT. It yields the protein CASRGRGNTGELFF. The gene calls are TRBV7-8 and TRBJ2-2, with 7 bases fitting TRBD2. The CDR3 has 14 residues. Per germline, CDR1 SGHVS and CDR2 FQNEAQ. The V and J ends lost 6 bases and 1 base, in that order; junction bases with no gene match: 2. The full variable domain, completed using reference TRBV7-8 and TRBJ2-2, is GAGVSQSPRYKVAKRGQDVALRCDPISGHVSLFWYQQALGQGPEFLTYFQNEAQLDKSGLPSDRFFAERPEGSVSTLKIQRTQQEDSAVYLCASRGRGNTGELFFGEGSRLTVL.

The J gene is TRBJ1-1, the V gene TRBV25-1, with D possibly being TRBD1 (5 bases). The CDR3 sequence is 14 residues long. From germline, CDR1 is MGHDK and CDR2 SYGVNS. The V end lost 4 bases, the J end lost 4 bases, and 13 bases lay between the germline ends. The chain's CDR3 is CASSGRALSTEAFF. The CDR3 nucleotides are TGTGCCAGCAGTGGCAGGGCCCTGAGCACTGAAGCTTTCTTT.

A word on this clone: Germline and junction disagree at one end, which may indicate a read error. V is TRBV29-1 and J is TRBJ2-5; D perhaps matches TRBD2 (6 bases). The length of the CDR3 is 14 residues. The germline V gene encodes CDR1 SQVTM and CDR2 ANQGSEA. CDR3 sequence (DNA): TGCAGCGTCGAAGGTAGTTTCAGCGGGGAGACCCAGTACTTC. Its protein product is CSVEGSFSGETQYF.

The rearrangement uses TRBV10-3 and TRBJ2-3; 8 nucleotides align to TRBD1. The ends lost 5 bases at V and 0 bases at J; junction bases unmatched: 4. Germline loops: CDR1 ENHRY, CDR2 SYGVKD. The CDR3 totals 15 residues. The CDR3 spells CAISPTGASTDTQYF. The CDR3, as DNA: TGTGCCATCAGTCCGACAGGGGCGAGCACAGATACGCAGTATTTT.

This chain uses TRBV7-8 with TRBJ2-5; perhaps TRBD1 as D (6 bases). Germline V lookup: CDR1 SGHVS, CDR2 FQNEAQ. The CDR3 contains 14 residues. V shed 3 bases and J shed 1 base, with 9 bases lying between them. The CDR3 is CASSFQGTQETQYF. The CDR3 nucleotides are TGTGCCAGCAGCTTCCAGGGGACCCAAGAGACCCAGTACTTC.

The chain joins TRBV30 to TRBJ2-1, with 13 bases matching TRBD2. The CDR3 runs to 14 residues. Trimming cost V 3 bases and J 6 bases; bases outside gene matches: 2. CDR1 GTSNPN and CDR2 SVGIG come from the germline V gene (reference sequence). CDR3 sequence reads: CAWRLAGGLNEQFF. The CDR3 nucleotides read TGTGCCTGGAGACTAGCGGGGGGGCTCAATGAGCAGTTCTTC.

CDR3 residues: CASSFDRGPEQYF. CDR3 sequence (DNA): TGTGCCAGCAGCTTTGACAGGGGGCCCGAGCAGTACTTC. The rearrangement links TRBV5-6 to TRBJ2-7; 10 bases fit TRBD1. Trimming at V came to 2 bases and at J to 6 bases, leaving 2 bases not matched to a gene. The CDR3 length is 13 residues. Germline values: CDR1 SGHDT, CDR2 YYEEEE.

This chain joins TRBV6-1 and TRBJ1-2; 8 positions agree with TRBD1. This CDR3 is 14 amino acids long. Germline CDR1 MNHNS, CDR2 SASEGT. Trimming removed 1 base from V and 8 bases from J; junction bases left unmatched: 6. The CDR3 reads CASSEVGTGGGYTF. CDR3 nucleotide sequence: TGTGCCAGCAGTGAAGTGGGGACAGGAGGCGGCTACACCTTC.

The gene calls are TRBV10-3 and TRBJ2-5; 7 positions match TRBD1. Germline V lookup: CDR1 ENHRY, CDR2 SYGVKD. V gave up 6 bases and J gave up 3 bases; unmatched junction bases: 7. The CDR3 extends over 14 amino acids. CDR3 bases: TGTGCCATCAGCCCGGGACAGCGGAAAGAGACCCAGTACTTC. Translation: CAISPGQRKETQYF.

This clone is deemed medium-sized (0.01 to 0.1%). The chain joins TRBV6-5 to TRBJ2-7, with D possibly matching TRBD1 (6 bases). CDR1 and CDR2 from the germline V gene are MNHEY and SVGAGI. CDR3 length: 15 residues. V was shortened by 5 bases and J by 7 bases, with 21 bases between the two germline ends. CDR3 residues: CASSPTGPKGGEQYF. The CDR3, as DNA: TGTGCCAGCAGTCCTACGGGACCCAAAGGGGGAGAGCAGTACTTC.

The genes are TRBV7-2 and TRBJ2-3; a weak D match, TRBD1 (5 bases). This CDR3 spans 15 amino acids. CDR1 is SGHTA and CDR2 is FQGNSA in the germline V gene. The V gene lost 5 bases and the J gene lost 0 bases, with 12 bases spanning the gap. CDR3 sequence: CASSLLGHSTDTQYF. The CDR3 nucleotides are TGTGCCAGCAGCCTATTAGGACACAGCACAGATACGCAGTATTTT.

The chain couples TRBV5-1 to TRBJ1-5; a weak D match, TRBD1 (5 bases). Trimming removed 3 bases at V and 3 bases at J, with 16 bases between. Germline assignment: CDR1 SGHRS and CDR2 YFSETQ. The CDR3 covers 16 residues. CDR3 sequence: CASSSTPRGVNQPQHF. DNA of the CDR3: TGCGCCAGCAGCTCCACGCCACGGGGGGTCAATCAGCCCCAGCATTTT. The whole variable domain, remainder taken from reference TRBV5-1 and TRBJ1-5, is KAGVTQTPRYLIKTRGQQVTLSCSPISGHRSVSWYQQTPGQGLQFLFEYFSETQRNKGNFPGRFSGRQFSNSRSEMNVSTLELGDSALYLCASSSTPRGVNQPQHFGDGTRLSIL.

V is TRBV4-1 and J is TRBJ2-3; TRBD2 agrees at 12 bases. V lost 5 bases and J lost 1; bases outside the gene matches: 4. CDR1 is MGHRA, CDR2 YSYEKL, per germline. The CDR3 sequence is 16 residues long. CDR3 loop: CASSERLAGGTDTQYF. As DNA, the CDR3 is TGCGCCAGCAGCGAAAGACTAGCGGGGGGCACAGATACGCAGTATTTT.

The CDR3 spells CSASYVYEQYF. CDR3 nucleotide sequence: TGCAGTGCTAGCTATGTATACGAGCAGTACTTC. The genes are TRBV20-1 and TRBJ2-7; no clear D. The CDR3 contains 11 residues. V lost 3 bases and J lost 4, with 7 bases in between. Germline values: CDR1 DFQATT, CDR2 SNEGSKA (reference sequence).

The chain uses TRBV5-5 and TRBJ2-7; tentatively, D is TRBD2 (7 bases). The germline V gene has CDR1 SGHKS and CDR2 YYEKEE (reference sequence). With 6 bases removed from V and 11 bases from J, the gap between germline ends came to 21 bases. There are 13 residues in the CDR3. The CDR3 region has the DNA TGTGCCAGCACCTCCGTGTCCGGGGGGCCGGAGTACTTC. Its translation: CASTSVSGGPEYF.

This chain connects TRBV19 to TRBJ1-1; D call uncertain. The CDR3 runs to 15 residues. Germline V gene sequence: CDR1 LNHDA, CDR2 SQIVND (reference sequence). The V gene lost 3 bases and the J gene lost 4 bases, with 15 bases spanning the gap. CDR3 in amino acids: CASSIPLPRGTEAFF. CDR3 DNA sequence: TGTGCCAGTAGTATCCCTCTCCCCCGGGGCACTGAAGCTTTCTTT. Filled out from reference TRBV19 and TRBJ1-1, the complete variable domain reads DGGITQSPKYLFRKEGQNVTLSCEQNLNHDAMYWYRQDPGQGLRLIYYSQIVNDFQKGDIAEGYSVSREKKESFPLTVTSAQKNPTAFYLCASSIPLPRGTEAFFGQGTRLTVV.

This chain joins TRBV11-2 and TRBJ2-7; D gene uncertain. Per the germline V gene, CDR1 is SGHAT and CDR2 is FQNNGV. The CDR3 extends over 14 amino acids. V was cut by 0 bases and J by 7 bases, with 13 bases left in between. The CDR3, as DNA: TGTGCCAGCAGCTTAGATCCTGTGGTTCTAGAGCAGTACTTC. This gives the protein CASSLDPVVLEQYF. The full variable domain, rest sourced from reference TRBV11-2 and TRBJ2-7, is EAGVAQSPRYKIIEKRQSVAFWCNPISGHATLYWYQQILGQGPKLLIQFQNNGVVDDSQLPKDRFSAERLKGVDSTLKIQPAKLEDSAVYLCASSLDPVVLEQYFGPGTRLTVT.

The rearrangement links TRBV27 to TRBJ2-3; TRBD2 matches 9 bases. In germline, CDR1 is MNHEY, CDR2 SMNVEV (reference sequence). V shed 5 bases and J 2 bases; nucleotides not matched to a gene: 14. This CDR3 is 18 amino acids long. The chain's CDR3 is CASSPGLASGAFTDTQYF. In DNA, the CDR3 is TGTGCCAGCAGTCCCGGCCTGGCTAGCGGGGCCTTCACAGATACGCAGTATTTT.

On this clone itself: The same CDR3 can be traced to other DNA sequences in this sample. The V call is TRBV24-1, the J call TRBJ2-3; D unresolved. The CDR3 totals 13 residues. The germline V gene encodes CDR1 KGHDR and CDR2 SFDVKD. Trimming pared 4 bases from V and 0 bases from J, leaving 4 bases between. CDR3 sequence (DNA): TGTGCCACCAGTGACCCGAGCACAGATACGCAGTATTTT. Translating gives CATSDPSTDTQYF.

The V and J genes are TRBV19 and TRBJ1-1; D remains unclear. Germline V lookup: CDR1 LNHDA, CDR2 SQIVND (reference sequence). V lost 5 bases and J lost 2, with 12 bases in between. This CDR3 comprises 14 residues. CDR3 bases: TGTGCCAGTAGTCCCTCGACGGGTAACACTGAAGCTTTCTTT. Encoded protein: CASSPSTGNTEAFF.

J is TRBJ1-2 and V is TRBV5-1; 9 positions agree with TRBD1. The trim removed 2 bases at V and 4 bases at J, leaving 12 bases unmatched. The CDR3 is 17 amino acids. The germline gives CDR1 SGHRS, CDR2 YFSETQ. CDR3 sequence reads: CASSFGTGSSLPYGYTF. The CDR3 DNA reads as TGCGCCAGCAGCTTCGGGACAGGGAGTAGCCTCCCCTATGGCTACACCTTC. Full variable domain (remainder filled in from reference TRBV5-1 and TRBJ1-2): KAGVTQTPRYLIKTRGQQVTLSCSPISGHRSVSWYQQTPGQGLQFLFEYFSETQRNKGNFPGRFSGRQFSNSRSEMNVSTLELGDSALYLCASSFGTGSSLPYGYTFGSGTRLTVV.

The V call is TRBV1, the J call TRBJ2-7; the DNA was not compared with TRBD1, the D call given in the table. TRBV1 corresponds to a pseudogene. The CDR3 spans 14 residues. The CDR3 loop is CTSRHRDTCREQYF. The DNA of the CDR3 is TGCACCAGCAGGCACCGGGACACCTGTCGGGAGCAGTACTTC.

This chain uses TRBV24-1 with TRBJ1-2, with D perhaps matching TRBD1 (6 bases). The V gene lost 1 base and the J gene lost 6 bases, with 11 bases spanning the gap. In germline, CDR1 is KGHDR, CDR2 SFDVKD. The CDR3 runs 14 residues. The CDR3 sequence is CATSDFRQVHGYTF. CDR3 DNA: TGTGCCACCAGTGATTTCCGACAGGTACATGGCTACACCTTC.